These 30 T cell receptor beta chains originate from one sample sequenced in a study of a mutant IDH1 vaccine in newly diagnosed glioma. Noted time point: week 11, during vaccination. Doses of 300 ug of mutant IDH1 20-mer peptide were given with topical imiquimod. Their antigens remain unidentified. Assay: immunoSEQ multiplex PCR; the TCRdb copy retains only in-frame clones and omits some. The table shows fewer than 70,000 clones, with 84% occurring only once. The source material was PBMCs, sampled from a glioma patient whose treatment included an IDH1 peptide vaccine. The receptors were gathered from a man aged 25 to 45 with glioma.

This clone was counted a few times. In DNA, the CDR3 is TGTGCCATCAGTGAAGTGGGACGTCGGAACACTGAAGCTTTCTTT. The encoded protein is CAISEVGRRNTEAFF. The V and J genes are TRBV10-3 and TRBJ1-1; a possible D gene is TRBD1 (5 bases). The CDR3 runs 15 residues. V lost 3 bases to trimming and J lost 1 base, with 12 bases between them. Germline assignment: CDR1 ENHRY and CDR2 SYGVKD.

This clone was picked up one time. The chain has TRBV7-9 and TRBJ1-1, with 9 bases lining up with TRBD1. Germline lookup yields CDR1 SEHNR and CDR2 FQNEAQ (reference sequence). The CDR3 has 16 residues. Germline trimming cut 6 bases from V and 3 bases from J; bases unmatched to any gene: 11. CDR3 in amino acids: CASRYGQGRVDTEAFF. CDR3 sequence (DNA): TGTGCCAGCAGATATGGACAGGGGAGGGTGGACACTGAAGCTTTCTTT.

In this sample, this clone turned up once. The chain joins TRBV16 to TRBJ1-1; the D gene is possibly TRBD1 (5 bases). The CDR3 consists of 14 residues. From germline, CDR1 is KGHSY and CDR2 FQNENV. Trimming took off 3 bases at V and 4 bases at J, with 12 bases between the two ends. In DNA form, the CDR3 reads TGTGCCAGCAGCCAGGGGGTGGGGGTCACTGAAGCTTTCTTT. It encodes CASSQGVGVTEAFF. The full variable domain, in which reference TRBV16 and TRBJ1-1 provide the parts outside the CDR3, is GEEVAQTPKHLVRGEGQKAKLYCAPIKGHSYVFWYQQVLKNEFKFLISFQNENVFDETGMPKERFSAKCLPNSPCSLEIQATKLEDSAVYFCASSQGVGVTEAFFGQGTRLTVV.

This chain joins TRBV2 and TRBJ2-3; 11 bases align to TRBD2. The germline V gene encodes CDR1 SNHLY and CDR2 FYNNEI. The CDR3 has 15 residues. V trimming: 7 bases; J trimming: 2 bases; junction bases outside the gene matches: 5. Here the CDR3 reads CASTGTSGSTDTQYF. The CDR3 DNA sequence: TGTGCCAGCACCGGGACTAGCGGTTCCACAGATACGCAGTATTTT.

The gene calls are TRBV6-1 and TRBJ2-5; D might be TRBD1 (5 bases). The CDR3 loop spans 15 amino acids. CDR1 and CDR2 (germline): MNHNS, SASEGT. Trimming left V 2 bases short and J 5 bases short, with 15 bases between. The CDR3 coding sequence is TGTGCCAGCAGTGAATGGATTTGGACAAGTGAGACCCAGTACTTC. Protein: CASSEWIWTSETQYF.

This clone was detected only a few times. V gene TRBV6-4 combines with J gene TRBJ2-3; perhaps TRBD1 as D (5 bases). CDR1 is MRHNA and CDR2 is SNTAGT in the germline V gene. Trimming removed 6 bases at V and 1 base at J, with 14 bases between. This CDR3 is built from 15 residues. CDR3 residues: CASSETAGGTDTQYF. CDR3 sequence (DNA): TGTGCCAGCAGCGAGACAGCCGGCGGCACAGATACGCAGTATTTT.

CDR3 nucleotides: TGTGCCAGCAGCTCGAGGGCTAACTATGGCTACACCTTC. Translation: CASSSRANYGYTF. This rearrangement joins TRBV7-9 to TRBJ1-2; D is ambiguous. Trimming stripped 4 bases from V and 0 bases from J, with 6 bases between. Germline V gene sequence: CDR1 SEHNR, CDR2 FQNEAQ (reference sequence). This CDR3 contains 13 residues.

The CDR3 loop is CASSSLQGYGYTF. CDR3 DNA: TGTGCCAGCAGTTCCCTACAGGGCTATGGCTACACCTTC. The chain uses TRBV6-5 and TRBJ1-2; perhaps TRBD1 as D (6 bases). V was trimmed by 4 bases and J by 4 bases, leaving 10 bases between them. From germline, CDR1 is MNHEY and CDR2 SVGAGI. The CDR3 loop spans 13 amino acids.

This chain links TRBV4-1 with TRBJ2-7; 7 bases align to TRBD1. CDR1 MGHRA and CDR2 YSYEKL come from the germline V gene. The CDR3 consists of 15 residues. After removal of 1 base from V and 5 bases from J, the junction contained 8 bases not matched to a gene. The DNA of the CDR3 is TGCGCCAGCAGCCAAGTGTCAGCCCAGGGGGACGAGCAGTACTTC. Amino acids: CASSQVSAQGDEQYF.

J is TRBJ2-2 and V is TRBV5-1; D is possibly TRBD2 (5 bases). From germline, CDR1 is SGHRS and CDR2 YFSETQ. Trimming took 1 base from V and 5 from J, leaving 15 bases between them. The CDR3 loop spans 16 amino acids. The CDR3 nucleotides are TGCGCCAGCAGCTTGAATCCTCCCCCGGGGACCGGGGAGCTGTTTTTT. It encodes CASSLNPPPGTGELFF.

V gene TRBV4-3 combines with J gene TRBJ1-1; 7 bases are a match to TRBD1. The CDR3 is 16 amino acids. The germline gives CDR1 LGHNA, CDR2 YSLEER. Unmatched junction bases numbered 12, after V lost 4 bases and J lost 4 bases. CDR3 nucleotide sequence: TGCGCCAGCAGCCGTCTGAATGGGCAGGGGGGCACTGAAGCTTTCTTT. It codes for CASSRLNGQGGTEAFF.

The rearrangement joins TRBV5-1 to TRBJ2-5; TRBD1 agrees at 12 bases. The germline V gene encodes CDR1 SGHRS and CDR2 YFSETQ. Trimming at V came to 4 bases and at J to 4 bases, leaving 14 bases not matched to a gene. This CDR3 has 18 amino acids. As DNA, the CDR3 is TGCGCCAGCAGCCATCGGGGGACAGGGGGCAGTTACCGAGAGACCCAGTACTTC. This codes for CASSHRGTGGSYRETQYF.

V is TRBV5-1 and J is TRBJ2-1; the match to TRBD1 covers 8 bases. CDR1 SGHRS and CDR2 YFSETQ come from the germline V gene. J lost 1 base, V lost 4 bases, and 1 base had no gene match. The length of the CDR3 is 14 residues. The CDR3 reads CASSGQGSYNEQFF. DNA of the CDR3: TGCGCCAGCAGCGGACAGGGATCCTACAATGAGCAGTTCTTC.

The rearrangement uses TRBV10-3 and TRBJ2-7; TRBD2 matches at 8 bases. Trimming took 1 base from V and 6 from J; bases not matched to a gene: 8. Looked up from germline, CDR1 is ENHRY and CDR2 is SYGVKD. This CDR3 has 15 amino acids. The CDR3 DNA is TGTGCCATCAGTGAGTTTAGCGGGATCCCGGGCGAGCAGTACTTC. It codes for CAISEFSGIPGEQYF.

Within the sample, this clone is medium-sized (0.01 to 0.1%). This chain links TRBV28 with TRBJ1-6; TRBD1 matches at 11 bases. The CDR3 contains 15 residues. Per germline, CDR1 MDHEN and CDR2 SYDVKM. Trimming at V came to 5 bases and at J to 7 bases, leaving 4 bases not matched to a gene. The CDR3 DNA reads as TGTGCCAGCAGTGGGACAGGGGGTGCGAATTCACCCCTCCACTTT. This encodes CASSGTGGANSPLHF.

The chain recombines TRBV11-2 with TRBJ1-2, with D possibly matching TRBD1 (5 bases). V lost 3 bases to trimming and J lost 8 bases, with 19 bases between them. Looked up from germline, CDR1 is SGHAT and CDR2 is FQNNGV. The CDR3 length is 15 residues. CDR3 sequence reads: CASSFGQEGLWGYTF. CDR3 coding DNA: TGTGCCAGCAGCTTTGGGCAGGAGGGACTATGGGGCTACACCTTC.

V usage is TRBV4-1 and J usage is TRBJ1-6; D remains ambiguous. V dropped 2 bases and J dropped 9 bases, with 8 bases sitting between them. CDR3 size: 13 residues. Germline V lookup: CDR1 MGHRA, CDR2 YSYEKL. The CDR3 coding sequence is TGCGCCAGCAGCCAAAATGCCCTTTCACCCCTCCACTTT. It codes for CASSQNALSPLHF.

V is TRBV19 and J is TRBJ1-2; D perhaps matches TRBD1 (5 bases). The CDR3 is made up of 16 amino acids. Trimming cost V 5 bases and J 0 bases, with 16 bases left between them. The germline V gene encodes CDR1 LNHDA and CDR2 SQIVND (reference sequence). In DNA form, the CDR3 reads TGTGCCAGTAGTTTCGTGGACACGACTTCTAACTATGGCTACACCTTC. This sequence encodes CASSFVDTTSNYGYTF.

This clone came up once. V and J are TRBV6-1 and TRBJ2-7; D is ambiguous. The CDR3 contains 14 residues. In germline, CDR1 is MNHNS, CDR2 SASEGT. V was pared by 6 bases and J by 3 bases, with 15 bases between. The CDR3 is CASRAPGDNYEQYF. The CDR3 DNA reads TGTGCCAGCAGGGCCCCAGGAGACAACTACGAGCAGTACTTC.

The genes are TRBV7-9 and TRBJ2-2; a possible D gene is TRBD1 (5 bases). Per germline, CDR1 SEHNR and CDR2 FQNEAQ (reference sequence). The CDR3 is made up of 15 amino acids. V lost 3 bases and J 0 bases, leaving 8 bases between the germline ends. CDR3 coding DNA: TGTGCCAGCAGCTTGACAGATCCGAACACCGGGGAGCTGTTTTTT. Protein product: CASSLTDPNTGELFF. Looking up the rest from reference TRBV7-9 and TRBJ2-2 gives the full variable domain: DTGVSQNPRHKITKRGQNVTFRCDPISEHNRLYWYRQTLGQGPEFLTYFQNEAQLEKSRLLSDRFSAERPKGSFSTLEIQRTEQGDSAMYLCASSLTDPNTGELFFGEGSRLTVL.

The genes are TRBV9 and TRBJ2-1; 13 nucleotides match TRBD2. V shed 0 bases and J 12 bases; nucleotides not matched to a gene: 6. From germline, CDR1 is SGDLS and CDR2 YYNGEE. The CDR3 consists of 15 residues. The CDR3 DNA sequence: TGTGCCAGCAGCGTAGGGACTAGCGGGGGCCGGTCGCAGTTCTTC. Protein: CASSVGTSGGRSQFF.

This clone was detected once. This rearrangement joins TRBV6-1 to TRBJ2-3; D not certain. CDR1 is MNHNS, CDR2 SASEGT, per germline. Trimming stripped 3 bases from V and 0 bases from J, with 10 bases between. The CDR3 runs to 15 residues. The CDR3 spells CASSEWGTSTDTQYF. The CDR3 DNA is TGTGCCAGCAGTGAGTGGGGAACGAGCACAGATACGCAGTATTTT.

As to this clone: A junction end diverges from the germline sequence, so it may reflect a read error. The gene calls are TRBV6-1 and TRBJ2-3, with 10 positions matching TRBD2. The CDR3 length is 13 residues. Looked up from germline, CDR1 is MNHNS and CDR2 is SASEGT. CDR3 in amino acids: CASSEARAGGLLF. CDR3 nucleotide sequence: TGTGCCAGCAGTGAAGCGCGAGCGGGGGGGCTCCTTTTT.

CDR3 sequence reads: CASSFEAGASNQPQHF. CDR3 nucleotide sequence: TGTGCCAGCAGCTTTGAAGCAGGGGCGAGCAATCAGCCCCAGCATTTT. This chain connects TRBV5-5 to TRBJ1-5; tentatively, D is TRBD1 (6 bases). Germline CDR1 is SGHKS and CDR2 is YYEKEE (reference sequence). V was clipped by 2 bases and J by 1 base, with 13 bases between them. The CDR3 runs 16 residues.

This chain links TRBV2 with TRBJ1-6, with TRBD1 matching over 7 bases. The germline V gene encodes CDR1 SNHLY and CDR2 FYNNEI. Trimming removed 8 bases from V and 7 bases from J; junction bases left unmatched: 11. CDR3 size: 15 residues. Here the CDR3 DNA reads TGTGCCAGCCGTTACCGACAGGGAATGAATTCACCCCTCCACTTT. As protein: CASRYRQGMNSPLHF.

The CDR3 DNA reads TGCGCCAGCAGCTTGCCGACGGTACCCTATGGCTACACCTTC. Amino acids: CASSLPTVPYGYTF. The gene calls are TRBV5-1 and TRBJ1-2; no clear D gene. CDR3 length: 14 residues. Per the germline V gene, CDR1 is SGHRS and CDR2 is YFSETQ. V lost 1 base to trimming and J lost 4 bases, with 11 bases between them.

This clone appeared a few times. The chain employs TRBV30 and TRBJ1-4, with a tentative D call TRBD1 (6 bases). The germline V gene has CDR1 GTSNPN and CDR2 SVGIG (reference sequence). CDR3 length equals 13 residues. The ends were cut back, 2 bases at V and 8 bases at J, with 12 bases in the middle. The CDR3 here is CAWSPGAEEKLFF. The DNA for the CDR3 is TGTGCCTGGAGTCCGGGGGCGGAGGAAAAACTGTTTTTT. Full variable domain (rest looked up from reference TRBV30 and TRBJ1-4): SQTIHQWPATLVQPVGSPLSLECTVEGTSNPNLYWYRQAAGRGLQLLFYSVGIGQISSEVPQNLSASRPQDRQFILSSKKLLLSDSGFYLCAWSPGAEEKLFFGSGTQLSVL.

The chain is built from TRBV28 and TRBJ1-4, with D possibly TRBD1 on 5 matching bases. CDR1 and CDR2 (germline): MDHEN, SYDVKM. The CDR3 sequence is 16 residues long. Trimming took 2 bases from V and 4 from J, leaving 14 bases between them. CDR3 region: CASSLTLVGVNEKLFF. For the CDR3, the DNA is TGTGCCAGCAGTTTAACGTTGGTAGGGGTTAATGAAAAACTGTTTTTT.

The chain is built from TRBV5-5 and TRBJ1-5, with a tentative D call TRBD1 (6 bases). The V gene lost 0 bases and the J gene lost 5 bases, with 12 bases spanning the gap. Germline-derived CDR1 and CDR2 are SGHKS and YYEKEE (reference sequence). The CDR3 has 15 amino acids. CDR3 loop: CASSLVPGADQPQHF. CDR3 DNA sequence: TGTGCCAGCAGCTTGGTACCAGGGGCGGATCAGCCCCAGCATTTT.

This chain links TRBV7-9 with TRBJ2-1; TRBD1 might be the D (5 bases). Trimming pared 2 bases from V and 6 bases from J, leaving 14 bases between. The germline CDR1 and CDR2 sequences are SEHNR and FQNEAQ (reference sequence). The CDR3 covers 15 residues. Written as DNA, the CDR3 is TGTGCCAGCAGCTTACAGGGCTTTTGGGGCAATGAGCAGTTCTTC. It encodes CASSLQGFWGNEQFF. Full variable domain (remainder filled in from reference TRBV7-9 and TRBJ2-1): DTGVSQNPRHKITKRGQNVTFRCDPISEHNRLYWYRQTLGQGPEFLTYFQNEAQLEKSRLLSDRFSAERPKGSFSTLEIQRTEQGDSAMYLCASSLQGFWGNEQFFGPGTRLTVL.